This T cell receptor (beta chain) originates from a study of prognosis after radiotherapy for stage I lung cancer. The sample holds many counts of this clonotype. TCR beta CDR3 was amplified from genomic DNA by two-round multiplex PCR. Gene-specific TRBV and TRBJ primers were used in PCR round one. TCRdb recomputed calls from the multiplex PCR reads with MiXCR, one row per CDR3 protein. The sample lists around 59,000 distinct CDR3 sequences, about 25% occurring once. The material was PBMCs, obtained before or after stereotactic body radiation therapy (not recorded which). The clonotype originates from a donor aged 50 or older with non-small cell lung cancer.

CDR3 loop: CAIQGTKIYGYTF. CDR3 DNA sequence: TGTGCCATCCAGGGTACGAAAATTTATGGCTACACCTTC. The chain has TRBV10-3 and TRBJ1-2; D may be TRBD1 (5 bases). This CDR3 contains 13 residues. V lost 8 bases to trimming and J lost 5 bases, with 15 bases between them. Germline values: CDR1 ENHRY, CDR2 SYGVKD.